A single sample is the source of the 9 T cell receptor beta chains below, sequenced in a study of shared clonotypes between healthy human individuals. Method: immunoSEQ multiplex PCR; TCRdb's copy keeps in-frame clones and lacks some. The data hold 550,000 to 700,000 clones, with roughly 72% observed a single time. Sequenced input: memory CD4+ T cells sorted from blood. Subset indicated: CD45RA-negative fraction. These receptor sequences come from a woman aged 25 to 39 in good health.

The chain links TRBV11-2 to TRBJ2-1, with D possibly being TRBD1 (5 bases). Germline V gene data show CDR1 as SGHAT and CDR2 as FQNNGV. The V end lost 1 base, the J end lost 8 bases, and 15 bases lay between the germline ends. This CDR3 region has 15 residues. Written as DNA, the CDR3 is TGTGCCAGCAGCTTAGTGGCAGGGATACTCGATGAGCAGTTCTTC. Translation: CASSLVAGILDEQFF.

This chain links TRBV5-6 with TRBJ2-5; D tentatively reads TRBD1 or TRBD2 (5 bases each). The CDR3 length is 14 residues. Deletions cut 4 bases from V and 5 bases from J, with 15 bases between. Looked up from germline, CDR1 is SGHDT and CDR2 is YYEEEE. CDR3 bases: TGTGCCAGCAGCCCGTTCCGGGGCGCGGAGACCCAGTACTTC. It is translated as CASSPFRGAETQYF. Looking up the rest from reference TRBV5-6 and TRBJ2-5 gives the full variable domain: DAGVTQSPTHLIKTRGQQVTLRCSPKSGHDTVSWYQQALGQGPQFIFQYYEEEERQRGNFPDRFSGHQFPNYSSELNVNALLLGDSALYLCASSPFRGAETQYFGPGTRLLVL.

The V call is TRBV19, the J call TRBJ2-2; 8 bases line up with TRBD1. The CDR3 contains 15 residues. The V gene's germline CDR1 is LNHDA and CDR2 SQIVND (reference sequence). Trimming removed 4 bases from V and 3 bases from J; junction bases left unmatched: 4. The CDR3 sequence: CASSKDRADTGELFF. The DNA for the CDR3 is TGTGCCAGTAGTAAGGACAGGGCGGACACCGGGGAGCTGTTTTTT.

The chain uses TRBV6-1 and TRBJ2-3, with 8 bases that match TRBD1. Germline V lookup: CDR1 MNHNS, CDR2 SASEGT. The ends lost 5 bases at V and 1 base at J; junction bases unmatched: 2. The CDR3 sequence is 14 residues long. CDR3 DNA: TGTGCCAGCAGTTTGACAGGGGGCACAGATACGCAGTATTTT. It codes for CASSLTGGTDTQYF.

Notes on this clone: Only one base separates this from a far larger clonotype, so it likely reflects a read error. In the same sample, other DNA sequences code for this CDR3. The chain employs TRBV5-1 and TRBJ2-5; D is unclear. The germline gives CDR1 SGHRS, CDR2 YFSETQ. Trimming cost V 4 bases and J 2 bases, with 6 bases left between them. The CDR3 has 12 amino acids. This CDR3 reads CASSANQETQYF. The CDR3 bases are TGCGCCAGCAGCGCAAATCAAGAGACCCAGTACTTC.

The chain combines TRBV29-1 with TRBJ1-2, with D perhaps TRBD1 (5 bases). The CDR3 has 11 residues. Deletions cut 8 bases from V and 4 bases from J, with 11 bases between. Germline V gene sequence: CDR1 SQVTM, CDR2 ANQGSEA. In DNA form, the CDR3 reads TGCAGCCCACCGGGGGTCTATGGCTACACCTTC. It specifies CSPPGVYGYTF. The full variable domain, rest sourced from reference TRBV29-1 and TRBJ1-2, is SAVISQKPSRDICQRGTSLTIQCQVDSQVTMMFWYRQQPGQSLTLIATANQGSEATYESGFVIDKFPISRPNLTFSTLTVSNMSPEDSSIYLCSPPGVYGYTFGSGTRLTVV.

This clone was seen a single time. The chain carries TRBV7-9 and TRBJ2-7, with TRBD2 as a possible D gene (7 bases). CDR1 SEHNR and CDR2 FQNEAQ come from the germline V gene (reference sequence). Between the trimmed V and J ends, which lost 5 bases and 2 bases, there was a span of 19 bases. The CDR3 extends over 16 amino acids. CDR3 in DNA: TGTGCCAGCAGCCCCCACGGGGGGCAAATCGCCTACGAGCAGTACTTC. Protein: CASSPHGGQIAYEQYF.

This chain connects TRBV19 to TRBJ2-7, with TRBD2 matching 8 bases. The junction had 11 bases not matched to a gene; V was cut back by 5 bases and J by 5 bases. This CDR3 region has 15 residues. Germline CDR1 LNHDA, CDR2 SQIVND (reference sequence). The CDR3 loop reads CASSPSFGRADEQYF. CDR3 nucleotide sequence: TGTGCCAGTAGTCCCTCATTCGGGAGGGCCGACGAGCAGTACTTC. The whole variable domain, filled in from reference TRBV19 and TRBJ2-7, reads DGGITQSPKYLFRKEGQNVTLSCEQNLNHDAMYWYRQDPGQGLRLIYYSQIVNDFQKGDIAEGYSVSREKKESFPLTVTSAQKNPTAFYLCASSPSFGRADEQYFGPGTRLTVT.

J is TRBJ2-5 and V is TRBV10-1, with TRBD2 matching 7 bases. CDR3 length: 14 residues. CDR1 WNHNN and CDR2 SYGVQD come from the germline V gene (reference sequence). With 3 bases clipped from V and 7 bases from J, the junction kept 8 bases outside the gene matches. The CDR3 loop is CASSESGTGGTQYF. The CDR3 DNA reads TGCGCCAGCAGTGAATCCGGGACGGGAGGGACCCAGTACTTC.